This T cell receptor beta chain was recovered during a study of shared clonotypes between healthy human individuals. Overall study: CD4 naive cells filled three plates per donor, CD4 memory three, CD8 naive two and CD8 memory one. Broader study findings: Naive subsets tended to show greater estimated richness than memory subsets.

This clone was seen just once. Its cognate antigen is unknown. The sample contains more than one DNA sequence encoding this CDR3. Clones were read by immunoSEQ multiplex PCR, and TCRdb kept only the in-frame ones, dropping some. This table has some 1,100,000 clones, approximately 78% appearing once. CD4+ cells underwent separation, giving CD45RA+ naive and CD45RA-negative memory subsets. Sequenced: memory CD4+ T cells from PBMCs. The subset is: CD45RA-negative fraction. The receptor comes from a young man in good health. Some clones in this sample may be carry-over from other donors' samples.

The chain's CDR3 is CAWSVRGSQPQHF. The CDR3 DNA is TGTGCCTGGAGTGTAAGAGGCTCACAGCCCCAGCATTTT. This chain links TRBV30 with TRBJ1-5; D remains unclear. Trimming removed 0 bases from V and 7 bases from J, with 10 bases in between. This CDR3 is built from 13 residues. Germline V gene data show CDR1 as GTSNPN and CDR2 as SVGIG (reference sequence).